The 22 T cell receptor beta chains given below trace back to one sample, sequenced in a study of low-dose radiotherapy and immunotherapy resistance in tumors. TRAV- and TRBV-specific primers were used for first-strand cDNA, which covered alpha and beta chains. The authors amplified TCRs for approximately 20 PCR cycles with a constant-region primer and a V-primer adapter. Via MiXCR, TCRdb re-called the reads, giving one row per CDR3 protein. The table records about 18,000 distinct CDR3 sequences, about 70% of them present only once. The receptors were gathered from a human donor with advanced metastatic prostate, ovarian, gallbladder or colorectal cancer (not recorded which). This table probably holds off-target reads from a library built for another chain.

The chain couples TRBV12-3 or TRBV12-4 to TRBJ2-3, with 11 bases that match TRBD2. The J segment lost 4 bases and the V segment lost 5 bases, leaving 5 bases of the junction unmatched. The CDR3 sequence is 15 residues long. DNA of the CDR3: TGTGCCAGCAGTCCGGATAGCGGGGGGGCAGATACGCAGTATTTT. This encodes CASSPDSGGADTQYF.

V is TRBV10-3 and J is TRBJ2-7, with 7 nucleotides matching TRBD1. Germline CDR1 ENHRY, CDR2 SYGVKD. Trimming cost V 3 bases and J 2 bases; bases outside gene matches: 4. The CDR3 spans 14 residues. CDR3 loop: CAISEDRDAYEQYF. CDR3 bases: TGTGCCATCAGTGAAGACAGGGATGCCTACGAGCAGTACTTC.

The chain carries TRBV29-1 and TRBJ1-2; D ambiguous. Between the trimmed V and J ends, which lost 7 bases and 4 bases, there was a span of 13 bases. The CDR3 sequence is 12 residues long. Germline CDR1 and CDR2: SQVTM and ANQGSEA. CDR3 nucleotides: TGCAGCGCCAGAACGGCAGTCTATGGCTACACCTTC. It codes for CSARTAVYGYTF.

The chain recombines TRBV4-1 with TRBJ2-7, with 9 bases fitting TRBD2. This CDR3 spans 17 amino acids. V dropped 2 bases and J dropped 2; count of bases not matched to a gene: 10. Germline V gene lookup returns CDR1 MGHRA and CDR2 YSYEKL. The CDR3 here is CASSQSSLAGTPYEQYF. The CDR3 DNA reads TGCGCCAGCAGCCAAAGTTCCCTAGCGGGGACTCCCTACGAGCAGTACTTC.

The V and J genes are TRBV7-9 and TRBJ2-1, with 8 bases identical to TRBD2. Losses at the gene ends were 3 bases for V and 9 bases for J; bases not matched to a gene: 1. The CDR3 runs 12 residues. CDR1 is SEHNR, CDR2 FQNEAQ, per germline (reference sequence). The CDR3 protein is CASSFGGGEQFF. Written as DNA, the CDR3 is TGTGCCAGCAGCTTCGGGGGGGGTGAGCAGTTCTTC.

This clonotype came up a few times. The chain has TRBV29-1 and TRBJ2-1, with 8 bases aligning to TRBD2. Trimming removed 7 bases from V and 5 bases from J; junction bases left unmatched: 13. CDR3 length: 15 residues. Germline V gives CDR1 SQVTM, CDR2 ANQGSEA. CDR3 in amino acids: CSADLAGILDNEQFF. The CDR3 region has the DNA TGCAGCGCCGATTTAGCGGGAATCCTTGACAATGAGCAGTTCTTC.

The J gene is TRBJ2-1, the V gene TRBV28, with 8 bases matching TRBD2. The CDR3 is made up of 15 amino acids. In germline, CDR1 is MDHEN, CDR2 SYDVKM. After removal of 1 base from V and 9 bases from J, the junction contained 8 bases not matched to a gene. CDR3 nucleotides: TGTGCCAGCAGTTTATACGGGAGGGTAACGGGTGAGCAGTTCTTC. Protein product: CASSLYGRVTGEQFF.

V is TRBV28 and J is TRBJ2-2, with TRBD1 as a possible D gene (6 bases). CDR1 is MDHEN, CDR2 SYDVKM, per germline. The V and J ends lost 6 bases and 4 bases respectively, with 15 bases between them. This CDR3 has 15 amino acids. The DNA of the CDR3 is TGTGCCAGCAGCCAACCAACAGGGTTCACCGGGGAGCTGTTTTTT. As protein: CASSQPTGFTGELFF.

This chain links TRBV18 with TRBJ2-1; 11 nucleotides match TRBD2. The germline V gene encodes CDR1 KGHSH and CDR2 LQKENI. The CDR3 spans 15 residues. V dropped 6 bases and J dropped 5; count of bases not matched to a gene: 6. The DNA for the CDR3 is TGTGCCAGCTCGCAGACTAGCGGGATTGACAATGAGCAGTTCTTC. Translating it yields CASSQTSGIDNEQFF.

The gene calls are TRBV28 and TRBJ2-7; D is unclear. The CDR3 extends over 12 amino acids. The germline gives CDR1 MDHEN, CDR2 SYDVKM. V was pared by 2 bases and J by 4 bases, with 6 bases between. In DNA form, the CDR3 reads TGTGCCAGCAGTTTACGCGTTTACGAGCAGTACTTC. This translates into CASSLRVYEQYF. Together with reference TRBV28 and TRBJ2-7, the CDR3 gives the full variable domain: DVKVTQSSRYLVKRTGEKVFLECVQDMDHENMFWYRQDPGLGLRLIYFSYDVKMKEKGDIPEGYSVSREKKERFSLILESASTNQTSMYLCASSLRVYEQYFGPGTRLTVT.

The chain joins TRBV7-3 to TRBJ2-3; 7 positions agree with TRBD1. This CDR3 is built from 13 residues. J gave up 7 bases and V 4 bases, and 5 bases lay outside the gene matches. CDR1 and CDR2 from the germline V gene are SGHTA and FQGTGA. This chain's CDR3 is CASSSGQVHTQYF. The CDR3 DNA reads TGTGCCAGCAGCTCCGGACAGGTCCATACGCAGTATTTT.

The genes are TRBV4-2 and TRBJ1-6; 8 bases align to TRBD1. CDR1 LGHNA and CDR2 YNFKEQ come from the germline V gene. V lost 0 bases and J lost 6; bases outside the gene matches: 1. This CDR3 region has 15 residues. CDR3 nucleotides: TGTGCCAGCAGCCAAGATGACAGGGGTAATTCACCCCTCCACTTT. Translated: CASSQDDRGNSPLHF.

CDR3 residues: CASSATSGANEQFF. In DNA, the CDR3 is TGTGCCAGCAGCGCGACTAGCGGGGCCAATGAGCAGTTCTTC. This chain links TRBV5-3 with TRBJ2-1, with 11 bases matching TRBD2. TRBV5-3 is treated as an ORF (open reading frame) with a function not yet certain. The V segment lost 8 bases and the J segment 6 bases; nucleotides outside the gene matches: 7. The length of the CDR3 is 14 residues.

V usage is TRBV6-1 and J usage is TRBJ2-7, with D unclear. The CDR3 consists of 12 residues. CDR1 is MNHNS, CDR2 SASEGT, per germline. V lost 1 base and J lost 3, with 4 bases in between. The CDR3 protein is CASSEDIYEQYF. In nucleotides, the CDR3 is TGTGCCAGCAGTGAAGACATCTACGAGCAGTACTTC.

The rearrangement links TRBV30 to TRBJ2-2, with 9 bases that match TRBD1. The CDR3 runs 16 residues. The V gene's germline CDR1 is GTSNPN and CDR2 SVGIG (reference sequence). Germline trimming cut 1 base from V and 4 bases from J; bases unmatched to any gene: 7. The CDR3 region has the DNA TGTGCCTGGAGTGCGGCCGGGACAGGGAGCACCGGGGAGCTGTTTTTT. Encoded protein: CAWSAAGTGSTGELFF. The full variable domain, in which reference TRBV30 and TRBJ2-2 provide the parts outside the CDR3, is SQTIHQWPATLVQPVGSPLSLECTVEGTSNPNLYWYRQAAGRGLQLLFYSVGIGQISSEVPQNLSASRPQDRQFILSSKKLLLSDSGFYLCAWSAAGTGSTGELFFGEGSRLTVL.

The chain employs TRBV5-1 and TRBJ2-7; tentatively, D is TRBD1 (6 bases). CDR1 is SGHRS and CDR2 is YFSETQ in the germline V gene. The CDR3 has 14 residues. V was shortened by 0 bases and J by 3 bases, with 10 bases between the two germline ends. The CDR3 DNA follows: TGCGCCAGCAGCTTGGGGGGGCGGCTCTACGAGCAGTACTTC. Protein sequence: CASSLGGRLYEQYF.

The chain employs TRBV29-1 and TRBJ1-2, with 9 bases that match TRBD1. The germline gives CDR1 SQVTM, CDR2 ANQGSEA. The CDR3 is 12 residues long. Losses at the gene ends were 7 bases for V and 6 bases for J; bases not matched to a gene: 6. Here the CDR3 reads CSAARTGDGYTF. The CDR3 DNA sequence: TGCAGCGCTGCCAGGACAGGGGATGGCTACACCTTC.

The rearrangement uses TRBV7-2 and TRBJ2-3; the match to TRBD2 covers 10 bases. In germline, CDR1 is SGHTA, CDR2 FQGNSA. V lost 1 base, J lost 6 bases, and 10 bases stayed unmatched. The CDR3 is made up of 17 amino acids. The CDR3 spells CASSLGGASGRWDTQYF. DNA for the CDR3: TGTGCCAGCAGCTTAGGAGGTGCTAGCGGGAGATGGGATACGCAGTATTTT. Combining the CDR3 with reference TRBV7-2 and TRBJ2-3 gives the whole variable domain GAGVSQSPSNKVTEKGKDVELRCDPISGHTALYWYRQSLGQGLEFLIYFQGNSAPDKSGLPSDRFSAERTGGSVSTLTIQRTQQEDSAVYLCASSLGGASGRWDTQYFGPGTRLTVL.

The chain recombines TRBV12-3 or TRBV12-4 with TRBJ2-5, with 7 bases aligning to TRBD1. Trimming cost V 6 bases and J 1 base; bases outside gene matches: 11. The CDR3 contains 16 residues. CDR3 residues: CASSLERGRGQETQYF. The CDR3 bases are TGTGCCAGCAGCCTGGAGAGGGGGCGCGGCCAAGAGACCCAGTACTTC.

The rearrangement uses TRBV12-3 or TRBV12-4 and TRBJ2-7; no clear D gene. The CDR3 is 11 amino acids. Trimming pared 5 bases from V and 6 bases from J, leaving 8 bases between. The CDR3 here is CASSTDREQYF. The CDR3 nucleotides are TGTGCCAGCAGTACAGACCGCGAGCAGTACTTC.

V usage is TRBV3-1 and J usage is TRBJ2-7, with 11 bases aligning to TRBD2. There are 15 residues in the CDR3. The V and J ends lost 6 bases and 2 bases, in that order; junction bases with no gene match: 6. CDR1 LGHDT and CDR2 YNNKEL come from the germline V gene (reference sequence). In nucleotides, the CDR3 is TGTGCCAGCAGTTCCTATAGCGGGAGGGCCTACGAGCAGTACTTC. This gives the protein CASSSYSGRAYEQYF.

The rearrangement links TRBV6-6 to TRBJ1-4; no clear D gene. CDR1 MNHNY and CDR2 SVGAGI come from the germline V gene (reference sequence). The CDR3 loop spans 14 amino acids. With 3 bases removed from V and 7 bases from J, the gap between germline ends came to 12 bases. The DNA for the CDR3 is TGTGCCAGCAGTTATGTGGCAGAGGGTGAAAAACTGTTTTTT. Translation gives CASSYVAEGEKLFF.